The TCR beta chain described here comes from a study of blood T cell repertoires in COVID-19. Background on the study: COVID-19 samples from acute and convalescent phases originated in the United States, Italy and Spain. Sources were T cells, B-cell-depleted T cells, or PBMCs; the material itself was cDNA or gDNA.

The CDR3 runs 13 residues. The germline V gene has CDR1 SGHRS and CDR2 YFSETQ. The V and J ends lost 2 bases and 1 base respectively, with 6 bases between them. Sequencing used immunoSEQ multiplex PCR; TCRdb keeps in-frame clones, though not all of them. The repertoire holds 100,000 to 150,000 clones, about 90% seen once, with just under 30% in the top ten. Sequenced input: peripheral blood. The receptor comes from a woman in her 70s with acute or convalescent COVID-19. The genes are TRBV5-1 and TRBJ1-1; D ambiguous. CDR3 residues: CASSFGGNTEAFF. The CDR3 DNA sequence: TGCGCCAGCAGCTTCGGCGGGAACACTGAAGCTTTCTTT. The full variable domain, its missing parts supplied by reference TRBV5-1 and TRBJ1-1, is KAGVTQTPRYLIKTRGQQVTLSCSPISGHRSVSWYQQTPGQGLQFLFEYFSETQRNKGNFPGRFSGRQFSNSRSEMNVSTLELGDSALYLCASSFGGNTEAFFGQGTRLTVV.